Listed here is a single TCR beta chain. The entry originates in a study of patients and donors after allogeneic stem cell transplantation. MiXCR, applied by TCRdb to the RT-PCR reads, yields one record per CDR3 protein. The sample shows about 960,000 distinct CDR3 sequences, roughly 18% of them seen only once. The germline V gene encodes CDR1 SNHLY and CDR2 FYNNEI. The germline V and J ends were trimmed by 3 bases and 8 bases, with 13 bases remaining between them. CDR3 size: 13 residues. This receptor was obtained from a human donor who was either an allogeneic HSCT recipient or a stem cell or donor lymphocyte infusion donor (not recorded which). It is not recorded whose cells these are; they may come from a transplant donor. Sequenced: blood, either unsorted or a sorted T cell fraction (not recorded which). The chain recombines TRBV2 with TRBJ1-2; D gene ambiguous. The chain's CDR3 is CASSDTGAWGYTF. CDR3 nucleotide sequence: TGTGCCAGCAGTGATACGGGAGCGTGGGGCTACACCTTC.